This TCR beta chain was captured by sequencing in a study of blood T cell repertoires in COVID-19. This clone was found once. The CDR3 runs to 11 residues. Germline V lookup: CDR1 SGHRS, CDR2 YFSETQ. Trimming removed 1 base at V and 6 bases at J, with 5 bases between. Sequenced by immunoSEQ multiplex PCR; TCRdb stores in-frame clones only, minus some. The sample has approximately 150,000 clones; 75% to 85% are singletons. The clonotype comes from a woman aged 50 to 60 in a cohort sampled during active or convalescent COVID-19. The sample comprised peripheral blood. This rearrangement joins TRBV5-1 to TRBJ2-7, with a weak D call TRBD1 (5 bases). In nucleotides, the CDR3 is TGCGCCAGCAGCTTGAGGGGCGAGCAGTACTTC. Protein sequence: CASSLRGEQYF.